This TCR beta chain came from a study of OX40 agonist ivuxolimab in advanced cancers. Patients who had autoimmune disease history or got systemic immunosuppression were left out. Note on this clone: Its specificity is unknown.

Clones were read by immunoSEQ multiplex PCR, and TCRdb kept only the in-frame ones, dropping some. The sample carries 55,000 to 90,000 clones, around 88% recorded once. General study points: Certain nonresponders likewise exhibited a low normalized T-cell clonal expansion.

This receptor was identified in an adult with an advanced solid tumor such as melanoma, head and neck, liver or kidney cancer. This sample comprised CD4+ or CD8+ T cells sorted from blood, obtained in a trial of the OX40 agonist ivuxolimab.

CDR3 region: CASKVPERGRRTEAFF. CDR3 DNA: TGTGCCTCCAAAGTACCCGAGCGGGGGAGGAGAACTGAAGCTTTCTTT. The chain couples TRBV19 to TRBJ1-1; TRBD1 is a possible D gene (5 bases). CDR1 and CDR2 from the germline V gene are LNHDA and SQIVND (reference sequence). V lost 11 bases and J 5 bases, leaving 27 bases between the germline ends. This CDR3 is built from 16 residues.